A single TCR beta chain is shown here with its context. There is no known antigen for this receptor. Note that gene names and germline sequences for this receptor are mouse ones. Sequencing ends 4 residues short of the CDR3 end; the germline J gene provides the rest. This entry is derived from a study of CD8+ T cells in alopecia areata (dated by TCRdb to 2017 to 2018). Regarding the study in general: Skin from C3H/HeJ donors with spontaneous alopecia (roughly 6-12 months old) was grafted onto female C3H/HeJ recipients aged roughly 6-11 weeks. To study T cell clonal expansion in alopecia areata, the researchers applied high-throughput TCRbeta sequencing to both the C3H/HeJ mouse model and human patients. RNA was obtained with the PAXgene miRNA kit for fixed scalp, the miRNeasy kit for PBMCs, and the RNeasy kit for mouse skin. Scalp clonality was compared across normal scalp (n=4), patchy alopecia areata scalp (n=8), and alopecia totalis/universalis scalp (n=8). Human TCRbeta sequencing covered scalp tissue and sorted CD4+ and CD8+ peripheral blood T cells from patchy and totalis/universalis alopecia areata patients and healthy controls. Amplification of TCRbeta CDR3 regions was done by immunoSEQ multiplex PCR using 35 Vbeta forward primers and 13 Jbeta reverse primers. Beyond this particular receptor, the publication reports: Lesional scalp, especially in alopecia totalis/universalis, showed higher clonality and more expanded CD8+ clones than normal scalp, suggesting antigenic drive. Shared TCR sequences between patients were less evident than in mice, which may be partly attributable to HLA diversity in the patient population. Resident alphabeta T cells in normal human skin are also sequenced, complicating scalp TCR repertoire analysis, unlike mouse skin dominated by gammadelta T cells.

The CDR1 and CDR2 encoded by the germline V gene are SGHDT and FRDEAV. The cysteine opens and the phenylalanine closes a CDR3 of 13 amino acids. Part of the CDR3 DNA is given, 27 bases translated from base 1. Libraries were built with the immunoSEQ multiplex PCR assay. RNA was extracted from all samples and reverse transcribed into cDNA, which served as template for TCR sequencing. First-strand cDNA was synthesized with SuperScript III using a 2:1 mix of oligo-dT and random hexamers. Amplification bias was assessed with a synthetic immune receptor repertoire, and residual bias was removed computationally. Libraries were sequenced on Illumina HiSeq using 60 bp reads that covered the CDR3 and were read from J toward V. The paper's data handling went like this. Raw reads were preprocessed for error removal, and CDR3 was defined according to IMGT conventions as running from the conserved cysteine to phenylalanine. Clonality was calculated as 1 minus Shannon entropy normalized by log2 of the number of productive unique TCRs. Scalp TCRbeta sequences were cross-referenced with sorted blood CD4 and CD8 repertoires so that the CD4 or CD8 identity of scalp clones could be inferred. TCRdb mirrors the immuneACCESS table, restricted to in-frame sequences. Some clones are absent from its copies; in checked studies, under half trace to an unresolved V gene, and the reason for the others is unknown. V and J calls and clone size are given by that table; D and trimming were obtained from the DNA. The sample features 270,000 or so clones, and none is a singleton. Around 1.2% of the sample goes to the ten largest clones.

Pooled mouse cutaneous lymph node cells were stained for CD4, CD8alpha, NKG2D, NKG2ACE and other markers, then sorted on a BD Influx. Sequenced material: CD4+ T cells sorted from a lymph node. Recombination connected TRBV14 to TRBJ2-5, with a tentative D gene TRBD1 over 5 matching bases. The TCR sequence derives from a C3H/HeJ mouse with alopecia areata. This strain possesses the MHC haplotype H2-k. The part of the CDR3 DNA that was read is TGTGCCAGCAGTTTCGAGGGGAGAGAC. Its translation is CASSFEGRD. The full CDR3 sequence reads CASSFEGRDTQYF.